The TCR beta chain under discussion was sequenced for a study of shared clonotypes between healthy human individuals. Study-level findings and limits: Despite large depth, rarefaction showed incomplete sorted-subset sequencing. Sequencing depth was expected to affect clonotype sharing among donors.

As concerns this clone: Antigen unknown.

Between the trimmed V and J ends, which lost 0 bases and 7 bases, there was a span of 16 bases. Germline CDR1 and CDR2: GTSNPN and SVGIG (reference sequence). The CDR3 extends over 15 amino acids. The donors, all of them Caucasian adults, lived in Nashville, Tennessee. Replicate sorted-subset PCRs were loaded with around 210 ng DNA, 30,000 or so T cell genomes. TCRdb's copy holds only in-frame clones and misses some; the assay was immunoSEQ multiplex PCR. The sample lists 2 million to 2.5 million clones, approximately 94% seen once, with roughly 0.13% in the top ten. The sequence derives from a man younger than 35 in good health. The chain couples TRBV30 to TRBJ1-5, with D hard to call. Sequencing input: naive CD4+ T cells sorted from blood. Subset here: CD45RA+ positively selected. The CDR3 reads CAWSVGAVWSQPQHF. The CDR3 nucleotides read TGTGCCTGGAGTGTTGGTGCGGTTTGGAGCCAGCCCCAGCATTTT.